These 4 T cell receptor beta chains originate from one sample sequenced in a study of blood T cell repertoires in COVID-19. The table came from immunoSEQ multiplex PCR; TCRdb's copy has only in-frame clones and leaves some out. The sample has about 68,000 clones; about 90% are singletons. The sequenced sample was peripheral blood. The receptors originated from a woman aged 50 to 60 with COVID-19, enrolled during active disease.

This clone was detected only once. The genes are TRBV4-1 and TRBJ2-7; 8 bases align to TRBD1. CDR1 and CDR2 from the germline V gene are MGHRA and YSYEKL. The CDR3 is made up of 16 amino acids. V gave up 0 bases and J gave up 0 bases; unmatched junction bases: 4. The CDR3 DNA follows: TGCGCCAGCAGCCAAGATTGGACAGGGAACTCCTACGAGCAGTACTTC. It encodes CASSQDWTGNSYEQYF.

The CDR3 DNA reads as TGTGCCAGCAGCGTTTACGGGGGAAAGGGCACTGAAGCTTTCTTT. Translated: CASSVYGGKGTEAFF. V usage is TRBV9 and J usage is TRBJ1-1; a weak D match, TRBD1 (5 bases). Trimming shortened V by 2 bases and J by 4 bases, and 15 bases separated the two germline ends. The CDR3 is 15 amino acids. Germline V gene sequence: CDR1 SGDLS, CDR2 YYNGEE.

The rearrangement uses TRBV11-1 and TRBJ2-1; D ambiguous. Germline-derived CDR1 and CDR2 are SGHAT and FQDESV (reference sequence). Trimming removed 1 base at V and 0 bases at J, with 10 bases between. The CDR3 has 16 amino acids. CDR3 nucleotide sequence: TGTGCCAGCAGCTTAGTTCCCTCTAGCTCCTACAATGAGCAGTTCTTC. This sequence encodes CASSLVPSSSYNEQFF.

The chain has TRBV5-4 and TRBJ2-7, with D possibly TRBD2 on 5 matching bases. V was trimmed by 3 bases and J by 3 bases, leaving 7 bases between them. From germline, CDR1 is SGHNT and CDR2 YYREEE (reference sequence). The CDR3 runs to 12 residues. CDR3 DNA sequence: TGTGCCAGCAGCTCCACTAGCTACGAGCAGTACTTC. Protein: CASSSTSYEQYF.